This T cell receptor (beta chain) was sequenced in a study of T cell repertoires in cytomegalovirus infection. In the case of this clonotype: Its target is not known.

V lost 7 bases and J 3 bases, leaving 18 bases between the germline ends. Per the germline V gene, CDR1 is SGHTA and CDR2 is FQGNSA. The CDR3 contains 15 residues. MiXCR, run by TCRdb on the reads, gives a single entry per CDR3 protein. The sample shows approximately 70,000 distinct CDR3 sequences, roughly 20% of them seen only once. The sequence was obtained from a human donor in good health (CMV status not recorded). Some clones in this sample may be carry-over from other donors' samples. The V and J genes are TRBV7-2 and TRBJ1-2; D uncertain. The sequenced sample was CD8+ T cells from cultured PBMCs, obtained from culture after CMV antigen stimulation. The CDR3, as DNA: TGTGCCAGCAAGGTCCCGGGAGTAATACACTATGGCTACACCTTC. Encoded protein: CASKVPGVIHYGYTF. Drawing the rest from reference TRBV7-2 and TRBJ1-2, the complete variable domain is GAGVSQSPSNKVTEKGKDVELRCDPISGHTALYWYRQSLGQGLEFLIYFQGNSAPDKSGLPSDRFSAERTGGSVSTLTIQRTQQEDSAVYLCASKVPGVIHYGYTFGSGTRLTVV.